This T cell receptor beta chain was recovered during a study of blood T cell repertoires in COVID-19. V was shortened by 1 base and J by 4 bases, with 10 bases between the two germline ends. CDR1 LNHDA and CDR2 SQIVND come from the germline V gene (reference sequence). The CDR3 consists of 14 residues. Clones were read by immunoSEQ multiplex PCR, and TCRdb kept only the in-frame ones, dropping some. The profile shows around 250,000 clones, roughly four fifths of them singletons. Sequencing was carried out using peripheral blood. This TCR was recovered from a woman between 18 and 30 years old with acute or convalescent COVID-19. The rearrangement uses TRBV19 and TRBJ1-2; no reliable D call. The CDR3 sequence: CASSIGREGYGYTF. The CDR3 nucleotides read TGTGCCAGTAGTATAGGGAGGGAAGGCTATGGCTACACCTTC.